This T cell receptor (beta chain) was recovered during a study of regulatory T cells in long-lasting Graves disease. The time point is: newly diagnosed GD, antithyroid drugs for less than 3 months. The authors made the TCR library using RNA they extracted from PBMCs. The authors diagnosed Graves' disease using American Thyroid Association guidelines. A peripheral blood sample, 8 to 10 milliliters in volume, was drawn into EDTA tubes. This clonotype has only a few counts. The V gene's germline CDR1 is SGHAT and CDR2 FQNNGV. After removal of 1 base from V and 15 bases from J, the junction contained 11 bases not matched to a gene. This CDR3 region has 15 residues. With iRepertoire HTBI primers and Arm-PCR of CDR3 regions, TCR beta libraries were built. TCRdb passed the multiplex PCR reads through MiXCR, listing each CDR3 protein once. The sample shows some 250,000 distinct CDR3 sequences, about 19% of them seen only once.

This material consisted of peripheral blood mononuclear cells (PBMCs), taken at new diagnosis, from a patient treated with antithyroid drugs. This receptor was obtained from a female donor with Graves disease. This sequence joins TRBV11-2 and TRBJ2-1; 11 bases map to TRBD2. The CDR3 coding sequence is TGTGCCAGCAGCTTAGTAGCGGGAGGGCCCGGTGTTGGGTTCTTC. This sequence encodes CASSLVAGGPGVGFF.